This TCR beta chain was found in a study of shared clonotypes between healthy human individuals. General study points: Relative to clonotypes present in all four donors, those not shared had lower generation probabilities. Memory subsets generally showed lower estimated richness than naive subsets. Sequencing of the sorted subsets was shown by rarefaction to be incomplete despite large depth.

This clone was seen a few times. The antigen is not known. Researchers divided each subset's genomic DNA evenly across several immunoSEQ plates. Sequenced by immunoSEQ multiplex PCR; TCRdb stores in-frame clones only, minus some. The sample lists 740,000 or so clones; around four fifths were seen once. V was cut by 4 bases and J by 4 bases, with 14 bases left in between. The CDR3 is 15 amino acids. Germline V gives CDR1 SGHTA, CDR2 FQGNSA. The receptor was isolated from a young woman in good health. The V gene is TRBV7-2, the J gene TRBJ1-5; D might be TRBD1 (5 bases). Sequencing input: memory CD4+ T cells sorted from blood. Subset in this sample: CD45RA-negative fraction. CDR3 region: CASSSGGRANQPQHF. The CDR3, as DNA: TGTGCCAGCAGCTCTGGGGGACGGGCTAATCAGCCCCAGCATTTT. The full variable domain, in which reference TRBV7-2 and TRBJ1-5 provide the parts outside the CDR3, is GAGVSQSPSNKVTEKGKDVELRCDPISGHTALYWYRQSLGQGLEFLIYFQGNSAPDKSGLPSDRFSAERTGGSVSTLTIQRTQQEDSAVYLCASSSGGRANQPQHFGDGTRLSIL.